Following are 25 T cell receptor beta chains from one sample sequenced in a study of OX40 agonist ivuxolimab in advanced cancers. Library preparation used the immunoSEQ multiplex PCR assay. In its TCRdb copy, this immuneACCESS table keeps in-frame sequences only and misses some clones. Where compared with another copy, unresolved V genes explain less than half of these, and the others have no known cause. This sample lists 55,000 to 75,000 clones; approximately 80% were detected once. The ten largest account for approximately 5% of the sample. Sequenced here: CD4+ or CD8+ T cells sorted from blood, sampled in a trial of the OX40 agonist ivuxolimab. The receptors stem from an adult with an advanced solid tumor such as melanoma, head and neck, liver or kidney cancer.

This clone appeared a single time. The rearrangement joins TRBV15 to TRBJ2-3, with 11 positions matching TRBD2. Per germline, CDR1 LNHNV and CDR2 YYDKDF (reference sequence). V dropped 2 bases and J dropped 6; count of bases not matched to a gene: 7. This CDR3 contains 16 residues. CDR3 DNA: TGTGCCACCAGCAGAACAACTAGCGGGAGTAGGGATACGCAGTATTTT. Its translation: CATSRTTSGSRDTQYF.

The chain couples TRBV5-1 to TRBJ2-7, with TRBD2 identical over 11 bases. The CDR3 runs to 15 residues. V dropped 4 bases and J dropped 3; count of bases not matched to a gene: 6. Germline loops: CDR1 SGHRS, CDR2 YFSETQ. The CDR3 loop reads CASSLGLAAIYEQYF. The CDR3 DNA follows: TGCGCCAGCAGCCTGGGACTAGCGGCGATCTACGAGCAGTACTTC. The full variable domain, rest sourced from reference TRBV5-1 and TRBJ2-7, is KAGVTQTPRYLIKTRGQQVTLSCSPISGHRSVSWYQQTPGQGLQFLFEYFSETQRNKGNFPGRFSGRQFSNSRSEMNVSTLELGDSALYLCASSLGLAAIYEQYFGPGTRLTVT.

The chain joins TRBV14 to TRBJ1-2; D unclear. This CDR3 is built from 15 residues. From germline, CDR1 is SGHDN and CDR2 FVKESK. Trimming took off 3 bases at V and 5 bases at J, with 16 bases between the two ends. This CDR3 is CASSQNSNWAYGYTF. CDR3 DNA: TGTGCCAGCAGCCAGAACTCTAACTGGGCTTATGGCTACACCTTC.

A few counts support this clone. This chain connects TRBV18 to TRBJ1-6; D gene uncertain. The CDR3 extends over 13 amino acids. V was trimmed by 3 bases and J by 7 bases, leaving 7 bases between them. The V gene's germline CDR1 is KGHSH and CDR2 LQKENI. DNA of the CDR3: TGTGCCAGCTCACCGTCAGAGAATTCACCCCTCCACTTT. It is translated as CASSPSENSPLHF.

The chain uses TRBV9 and TRBJ2-1, with 8 bases aligning to TRBD2. V shed 0 bases and J 1 base; nucleotides not matched to a gene: 3. The CDR3 spans 16 residues. CDR1 and CDR2 (germline): SGDLS, YYNGEE. The CDR3 region is CASSVAAGGSYNEQFF. The CDR3 coding sequence is TGTGCCAGCAGCGTAGCTGCGGGGGGTTCCTACAATGAGCAGTTCTTC.

V gene TRBV2 combines with J gene TRBJ1-2; possible D gene TRBD1, 5 bases. Germline V CDR1 and CDR2: SNHLY, FYNNEI. This CDR3 has 10 amino acids. V shed 6 bases and J shed 11 bases, with 10 bases lying between them. The CDR3 protein is CASRPGSYTF. The CDR3, as DNA: TGTGCCAGCAGGCCAGGGTCTTACACCTTC. The full variable domain, completed using reference TRBV2 and TRBJ1-2, is EPEVTQTPSHQVTQMGQEVILRCVPISNHLYFYWYRQILGQKVEFLVSFYNNEISEKSEIFDDQFSVERPDGSNFTLKIRSTKLEDSAMYFCASRPGSYTFGSGTRLTVV.

CDR3 coding DNA: TGTGCCAGCAGCTCCGGGCTCTCTGGAAACACCATATATTTT. It yields the protein CASSSGLSGNTIYF. This rearrangement joins TRBV7-9 to TRBJ1-3; the D is unclear. The CDR3 is made up of 14 amino acids. CDR1 SEHNR and CDR2 FQNEAQ come from the germline V gene (reference sequence). V lost 4 bases to trimming and J lost 0 bases, with 7 bases between them.

This chain connects TRBV18 to TRBJ1-2; no firm D call. The CDR3 consists of 13 residues. CDR1 is KGHSH, CDR2 LQKENI, per germline. The V end was cut by 3 bases, the J end by 3 bases, with 8 bases between. The chain's CDR3 is CASSPDRDYGYTF. The DNA for the CDR3 is TGTGCCAGCTCACCCGATAGGGACTATGGCTACACCTTC.

V and J are TRBV5-6 and TRBJ2-1; 7 bases are shared with TRBD2. The J segment lost 6 bases and the V segment lost 0 bases, leaving 3 bases of the junction unmatched. The CDR3 contains 14 residues. From germline, CDR1 is SGHDT and CDR2 YYEEEE. CDR3 protein: CASSLAGTTNEQFF. DNA for the CDR3: TGTGCCAGCAGCTTGGCCGGGACTACCAATGAGCAGTTCTTC.

The chain has TRBV30 and TRBJ1-5; D call uncertain. This CDR3 comprises 15 residues. Trimming shortened V by 2 bases and J by 0 bases, and 11 bases separated the two germline ends. Germline V lookup: CDR1 GTSNPN, CDR2 SVGIG (reference sequence). The DNA for the CDR3 is TGTGCCTGGAGTAGGCCCGAGTATAGCAATCAGCCCCAGCATTTT. It is translated as CAWSRPEYSNQPQHF.

The chain employs TRBV7-2 and TRBJ2-1, with TRBD1 matching over 10 bases. Germline loops: CDR1 SGHTA, CDR2 FQGNSA. Trimming removed 7 bases from V and 5 bases from J; junction bases left unmatched: 5. The CDR3 covers 14 residues. Written as DNA, the CDR3 is TGTGCCAGCAACCGGGACAGGGGCAACAATGAGCAGTTCTTC. Encoded protein: CASNRDRGNNEQFF.

This chain links TRBV9 with TRBJ2-3; D may be TRBD1 or TRBD2 (5 bases each). The CDR3 totals 15 residues. From germline, CDR1 is SGDLS and CDR2 YYNGEE. V lost 1 base and J 2 bases, leaving 11 bases between the germline ends. The CDR3 DNA is TGTGCCAGCAGCGTATCCGGGGCGACCACAGATACGCAGTATTTT. Its protein product is CASSVSGATTDTQYF.

The chain uses TRBV5-4 and TRBJ2-1, with 14 bases that match TRBD2. V lost 3 bases and J lost 4; bases outside the gene matches: 12. This CDR3 region has 19 residues. Germline-derived CDR1 and CDR2 are SGHNT and YYREEE (reference sequence). The CDR3 DNA reads as TGTGCCAGCAGCTCGAAGGGACTAGCGGGAGTTTATGGGTACAATGAGCAGTTCTTC. Translating gives CASSSKGLAGVYGYNEQFF.

The rearrangement links TRBV7-8 to TRBJ1-1; no clear D. Trimming removed 5 bases at V and 4 bases at J, with 14 bases between. Germline V gene lookup returns CDR1 SGHVS and CDR2 FQNEAQ. CDR3 length equals 14 residues. Here the CDR3 reads CASSVQQRATEAFF. The CDR3 bases are TGTGCCAGCAGCGTCCAGCAAAGGGCCACTGAAGCTTTCTTT.

The chain has TRBV7-9 and TRBJ1-3; D uncertain. Germline CDR1 is SEHNR and CDR2 is FQNEAQ (reference sequence). This CDR3 region has 14 residues. V lost 0 bases and J lost 9, with 12 bases in between. The CDR3 region is CASSLARPQSTIYF. CDR3 DNA: TGTGCCAGCAGCTTAGCTCGACCACAGTCCACCATATATTTT.

V usage is TRBV7-9 and J usage is TRBJ2-7; D is undetermined. Germline lookup yields CDR1 SEHNR and CDR2 FQNEAQ (reference sequence). There are 14 residues in the CDR3. V was pared by 3 bases and J by 4 bases, with 13 bases between. The CDR3 sequence: CASSLEQAWYEQYF. In nucleotides, the CDR3 is TGTGCCAGCAGCTTGGAGCAGGCTTGGTACGAGCAGTACTTC.

This clone has a single count. V and J are TRBV11-3 and TRBJ1-2; a possible D gene is TRBD1 (6 bases). There are 14 residues in the CDR3. Trimming cost V 2 bases and J 4 bases, with 11 bases left between them. Germline assignment: CDR1 SGHNT and CDR2 YENEEA. This CDR3 reads CASSLRQGFYGYTF. The CDR3 nucleotides read TGTGCCAGCAGCTTACGTCAGGGGTTCTATGGCTACACCTTC.

V gene TRBV10-3 combines with J gene TRBJ2-5, with 14 bases aligning to TRBD2. This CDR3 is 18 amino acids long. CDR1 ENHRY and CDR2 SYGVKD come from the germline V gene. After removal of 9 bases from V and 1 base from J, the junction contained 13 bases not matched to a gene. CDR3 residues: CAITGTSGRRWGQETQYF. Here the CDR3 DNA reads TGTGCCATAACCGGGACTAGCGGGAGAAGGTGGGGCCAAGAGACCCAGTACTTC.

This clone showed up just once. The CDR3 loop reads CASSFDYEQYF. CDR3 nucleotides: TGTGCCAGCAGCTTCGACTACGAGCAGTACTTC. The chain is built from TRBV7-9 and TRBJ2-7; D is ambiguous. Germline CDR1 reads SEHNR; CDR2 reads FQNEAQ (reference sequence). Trimming removed 3 bases from V and 3 bases from J, with 3 bases in between. This CDR3 spans 11 amino acids.

This chain connects TRBV11-2 to TRBJ2-7, with D tentatively TRBD1 (6 bases). The CDR3 extends over 16 amino acids. Trimming took off 5 bases at V and 3 bases at J, with 20 bases between the two ends. Germline V gene lookup returns CDR1 SGHAT and CDR2 FQNNGV. The CDR3 DNA follows: TGTGCCAGCAGCAATTTTGGGACAAAGCTGATCTACGAGCAGTACTTC. It codes for CASSNFGTKLIYEQYF. Looking up the rest from reference TRBV11-2 and TRBJ2-7 gives the full variable domain: EAGVAQSPRYKIIEKRQSVAFWCNPISGHATLYWYQQILGQGPKLLIQFQNNGVVDDSQLPKDRFSAERLKGVDSTLKIQPAKLEDSAVYLCASSNFGTKLIYEQYFGPGTRLTVT.

V usage is TRBV5-4 and J usage is TRBJ1-1; D is unclear. This CDR3 is built from 14 residues. V lost 4 bases to trimming and J lost 0 bases, with 10 bases between them. From germline, CDR1 is SGHNT and CDR2 YYREEE (reference sequence). The CDR3 sequence is CASSLINMNTEAFF. CDR3 DNA: TGTGCCAGCAGCCTTATAAACATGAACACTGAAGCTTTCTTT.

This clone has just one count. The chain carries TRBV5-1 and TRBJ2-7; 7 positions agree with TRBD1. Germline V gene sequence: CDR1 SGHRS, CDR2 YFSETQ. The length of the CDR3 is 17 residues. The trim removed 4 bases at V and 2 bases at J, leaving 15 bases unmatched. The CDR3 loop reads CASSPQGNLLTPYEQYF. The CDR3 DNA follows: TGCGCCAGCAGCCCACAGGGGAACTTACTAACACCCTACGAGCAGTACTTC.

The rearrangement joins TRBV7-5 to TRBJ2-3; the D segment call TRBD2 is taken from the table without a DNA check. TRBV7-5 is noted as a pseudogene. This CDR3 spans 15 amino acids. CDR3 residues: CARLQTSGDTDTQYF. The CDR3 bases are TGTGCCAGACTCCAGACTAGCGGTGACACAGATACGCAGTATTTT.

This clone appeared once. V usage is TRBV2 and J usage is TRBJ1-1; D gene unclear. This CDR3 is 14 amino acids long. Trimming pared 4 bases from V and 0 bases from J, leaving 9 bases between. Looked up from germline, CDR1 is SNHLY and CDR2 is FYNNEI. The CDR3 is CASSVKGMNTEAFF. As DNA, the CDR3 is TGTGCCAGCAGTGTTAAGGGTATGAACACTGAAGCTTTCTTT. Full variable domain (rest looked up from reference TRBV2 and TRBJ1-1): EPEVTQTPSHQVTQMGQEVILRCVPISNHLYFYWYRQILGQKVEFLVSFYNNEISEKSEIFDDQFSVERPDGSNFTLKIRSTKLEDSAMYFCASSVKGMNTEAFFGQGTRLTVV.

The DNA for the CDR3 is TGTGCCAGCAGTCCAGATCCGGGGGGCGGCTATGGCTACACCTTC. Translation: CASSPDPGGGYGYTF. J is TRBJ1-2 and V is TRBV6-1; a weak D match, TRBD1 (6 bases). V was shortened by 5 bases and J by 4 bases, with 17 bases between the two germline ends. Germline assignment: CDR1 MNHNS and CDR2 SASEGT. The CDR3 extends over 15 amino acids.